These 8 T cell receptor beta chains came from one sample sequenced in a study of blood T cell repertoires in COVID-19. Using immunoSEQ multiplex PCR, the repertoire was profiled, and TCRdb retains in-frame clones only, with some absent. The table lists about 160,000 clones, about nine tenths of them singletons, with approximately 4.9% in the top ten. The sequencing sample was made of peripheral blood. Source of these receptors: a man aged 25-45 years with COVID-19, enrolled during active disease.

This chain connects TRBV7-9 to TRBJ1-2; tentatively, D is TRBD1 (5 bases). V gave up 5 bases and J gave up 4 bases, with 14 bases separating them. Germline V gives CDR1 SEHNR, CDR2 FQNEAQ (reference sequence). The CDR3 spans 14 residues. The DNA of the CDR3 is TGTGCCAGCAGCCCGGAGGGACGGTCCTATGGCTACACCTTC. This translates into CASSPEGRSYGYTF.

The chain employs TRBV11-3 and TRBJ2-7; TRBD1 matches at 7 bases. The CDR3 consists of 14 residues. Unmatched junction bases numbered 8, after V lost 3 bases and J lost 6 bases. The germline V gene encodes CDR1 SGHNT and CDR2 YENEEA. CDR3 in amino acids: CASSFSQGESEQYF. The CDR3 DNA sequence: TGTGCCAGCAGCTTTTCCCAGGGGGAAAGCGAGCAGTACTTC.

V usage is TRBV7-9 and J usage is TRBJ1-6; D is undetermined. Trimming removed 11 bases at V and 6 bases at J, with 14 bases between. Germline V CDR1 and CDR2: SEHNR, FQNEAQ (reference sequence). This CDR3 is 13 amino acids long. The CDR3 protein is CASRSQSNSPLHF. The CDR3 DNA follows: TGTGCCTCTAGGAGCCAAAGTAATTCACCCCTCCACTTT.

The chain uses TRBV3-1 (or the pseudogene TRBV3-2) and TRBJ2-1, with 10 nucleotides matching TRBD2. CDR1 is LGHDT, CDR2 YNNKEL, per germline (reference sequence). Trimming removed 0 bases from V and 0 bases from J; junction bases left unmatched: 5. The CDR3 contains 18 residues. DNA of the CDR3: TGTGCCAGCAGCCAAGATCCGGGACTAGCGATCTCCTACAATGAGCAGTTCTTC. Its protein product is CASSQDPGLAISYNEQFF.

The genes are TRBV6-5 and TRBJ1-5, with TRBD1 as a possible D gene (6 bases). The V and J ends lost 0 bases and 6 bases respectively, with 12 bases between them. The CDR3 totals 15 residues. From germline, CDR1 is MNHEY and CDR2 SVGAGI. CDR3 in amino acids: CASSYSGTGSQPQHF. The CDR3 DNA follows: TGTGCCAGCAGTTACTCGGGCACAGGGAGTCAGCCCCAGCATTTT.

The rearrangement links TRBV18 to TRBJ2-2, with D uncertain. CDR3 size: 16 residues. V lost 3 bases and J 2 bases, leaving 13 bases between the germline ends. The germline CDR1 and CDR2 sequences are KGHSH and LQKENI. CDR3 DNA: TGTGCCAGCTCACCTCCGAACAGTAGAAACACCGGGGAGCTGTTTTTT. Amino acid sequence: CASSPPNSRNTGELFF.

The rearrangement links TRBV7-2 to TRBJ2-3, with TRBD2 matching over 10 bases. V trimming: 0 bases; J trimming: 3 bases; junction bases outside the gene matches: 3. CDR3 length: 16 amino acids. The V gene's germline CDR1 is SGHTA and CDR2 FQGNSA. The CDR3 is CASSLALLAGTDTQYF. The CDR3 DNA follows: TGTGCCAGCAGCTTAGCGCTACTAGCGGGGACAGATACGCAGTATTTT.

The rearrangement uses TRBV7-3 and TRBJ1-5, with a tentative D call TRBD1 (6 bases). Trimming cost V 6 bases and J 5 bases, with 11 bases left between them. Germline values: CDR1 SGHTA, CDR2 FQGTGA. The CDR3 covers 13 residues. The CDR3 DNA follows: TGTGCCAGCAGTTTGGGGGCCTATCAGCCCCAGCATTTT. Translated, it gives CASSLGAYQPQHF.